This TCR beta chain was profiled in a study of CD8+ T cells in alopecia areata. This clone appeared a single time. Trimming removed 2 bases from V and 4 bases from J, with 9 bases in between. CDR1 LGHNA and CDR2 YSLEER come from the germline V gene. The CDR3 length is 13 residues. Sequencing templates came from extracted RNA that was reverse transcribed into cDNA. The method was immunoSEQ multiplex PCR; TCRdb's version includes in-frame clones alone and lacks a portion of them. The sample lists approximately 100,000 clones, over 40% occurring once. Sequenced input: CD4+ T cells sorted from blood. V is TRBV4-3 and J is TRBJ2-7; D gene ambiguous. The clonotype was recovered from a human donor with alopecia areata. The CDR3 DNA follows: TGCGCCAGCAGCCAAACAGTAGGGTACGAGCAGTACTTC. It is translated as CASSQTVGYEQYF.